This TCR beta chain was obtained from a study of blood T cell repertoires in COVID-19. Study summary: T cells, B-cell-depleted T cells, or PBMCs supplied cDNA or gDNA.

Between the trimmed V and J ends, which lost 0 bases and 5 bases, there was a span of 4 bases. Germline V gene lookup returns CDR1 SGHVS and CDR2 FQNEAQ. The CDR3 covers 12 residues. Original processing methods: Reference gene primer amplification gave nucleated cell count estimates. TCRdb's copy holds only in-frame clones and misses some; the assay was immunoSEQ multiplex PCR. The V and J calls and clone size were taken over from that table, and D and trimming were inferred from the DNA. Altogether some 150,000 clones are present, over 65% being singletons, with the ten largest covering around 6%. Living in roughly 25 US areas, the participants were between roughly 18 and 90 years of age. Cohort placement rested on clinical history that participants reported themselves.

This chain uses TRBV7-8 with TRBJ2-5; D is unclear. The source is a woman in her fifties or sixties who had recovered from COVID-19. The sequencing input was PBMCs or T cells enriched from blood (not recorded which). CDR3 amino acids: CASSLAGETQYF. CDR3 DNA: TGTGCCAGCAGCTTAGCGGGCGAGACCCAGTACTTC.